One sample yielded the 5 T cell receptor beta chains listed below, sequenced in a study of cytomegalovirus exposure and HLA in healthy donors. In the PCR, 60 Vbeta and 13 Jbeta primers were used. Measured with immunoSEQ multiplex PCR; TCRdb has only the in-frame clones, and not every one. The repertoire holds about 230,000 clones, with under 90% as singletons. Input material: PBMCs. All receptors come from a human donor in good health.

The chain links TRBV15 to TRBJ1-3; D is ambiguous. V gave up 0 bases and J gave up 0 bases, with 9 bases separating them. The CDR3 loop spans 16 amino acids. Germline CDR1 LNHNV, CDR2 YYDKDF (reference sequence). As DNA, the CDR3 is TGTGCCACCAGCAGAGAGTTGGCTTCCTCTGGAAACACCATATATTTT. Residues: CATSRELASSGNTIYF.

This clone occurred once. This sequence joins TRBV7-2 and TRBJ2-5, with D hard to call. This CDR3 is 12 amino acids long. V was shortened by 3 bases and J by 5 bases, with 7 bases between the two germline ends. Looked up from germline, CDR1 is SGHTA and CDR2 is FQGNSA. CDR3 in amino acids: CASSFSGETQYF. The CDR3 DNA reads as TGTGCCAGCAGCTTCTCGGGTGAGACCCAGTACTTC. Drawing the rest from reference TRBV7-2 and TRBJ2-5, the complete variable domain is GAGVSQSPSNKVTEKGKDVELRCDPISGHTALYWYRQSLGQGLEFLIYFQGNSAPDKSGLPSDRFSAERTGGSVSTLTIQRTQQEDSAVYLCASSFSGETQYFGPGTRLLVL.

This clone has just a few counts. The chain is built from TRBV5-6 and TRBJ1-4; D is ambiguous. The V gene lost 4 bases and the J gene lost 8 bases, with 18 bases spanning the gap. Looked up from germline, CDR1 is SGHDT and CDR2 is YYEEEE. This CDR3 contains 15 residues. Written as DNA, the CDR3 is TGTGCCAGCAGCCCCACGGGAGATCGAGACGAAAAACTGTTTTTT. It translates to CASSPTGDRDEKLFF.

A single count supports this clone. The gene calls are TRBV6-1 and TRBJ1-1; maybe TRBD1 (5 bases). The CDR3 is 11 amino acids. Trimming shortened V by 10 bases and J by 11 bases, and 17 bases separated the two germline ends. CDR1 and CDR2 from the germline V gene are MNHNS and SASEGT. The CDR3 reads CATTSGTMAFF. The CDR3 region has the DNA TGTGCCACTACGTCCGGGACTATGGCTTTCTTT.

V gene TRBV5-4 combines with J gene TRBJ2-5, with 10 positions matching TRBD2. CDR1 and CDR2 from the germline V gene are SGHNT and YYREEE (reference sequence). The CDR3 runs 16 residues. The J segment lost 4 bases and the V segment lost 1 base, leaving 7 bases of the junction unmatched. The chain's CDR3 is CASSLFRASGRETQYF. DNA of the CDR3: TGTGCCAGCAGCTTGTTCCGGGCTAGCGGGAGAGAGACCCAGTACTTC.